A single sample is the source of the 4 T cell receptor beta chains below, sequenced in a study of T cells in localized non-small cell lung cancer. TCRdb's table, derived via immunoSEQ multiplex PCR, lists solely in-frame clones and lacks some. The sample has around 92,000 clones; approximately 90% are singletons. The sample here was PBMCs, taken before any cancer treatment. Receptors originate from a woman aged 35-75 years with stage II squamous cell lung carcinoma.

The rearrangement uses TRBV29-1 and TRBJ1-3, with unresolved D. Germline V gene lookup returns CDR1 SQVTM and CDR2 ANQGSEA. Trimming took 5 bases from V and 5 from J, leaving 22 bases between them. The CDR3 covers 16 residues. The CDR3 protein is CSVQLPLGPARNTIYF. CDR3 nucleotides: TGCAGCGTTCAGCTGCCCCTAGGACCAGCTCGAAACACCATATATTTT.

This chain connects TRBV6-5 to TRBJ1-6, with D maybe TRBD1 (6 bases). The CDR3 runs to 15 residues. V dropped 6 bases and J dropped 9 bases, with 18 bases sitting between them. Looked up from germline, CDR1 is MNHEY and CDR2 is SVGAGI. The CDR3 protein is CASRPGQIWTSPLHF. The CDR3 coding sequence is TGTGCCAGCAGACCCGGACAGATTTGGACTTCACCCCTCCACTTT.

The chain employs TRBV28 and TRBJ1-4; D is possibly TRBD1 (5 bases). Germline CDR1 MDHEN, CDR2 SYDVKM. V was trimmed by 2 bases and J by 5 bases, leaving 18 bases between them. This CDR3 has 17 residues. CDR3 sequence (DNA): TGTGCCAGCAGTTTAGGAGACAGCTGGGGGACGAATGAAAAACTGTTTTTT. Its protein product is CASSLGDSWGTNEKLFF.

The V call is TRBV2, the J call TRBJ1-2; 7 nucleotides agree with TRBD1. The length of the CDR3 is 12 residues. The trim removed 8 bases at V and 11 bases at J, leaving 11 bases unmatched. Germline-derived CDR1 and CDR2 are SNHLY and FYNNEI. The CDR3 region is CASALGRGKYTF. The CDR3 coding sequence is TGTGCCAGCGCTCTGGGCAGGGGGAAATACACCTTC.